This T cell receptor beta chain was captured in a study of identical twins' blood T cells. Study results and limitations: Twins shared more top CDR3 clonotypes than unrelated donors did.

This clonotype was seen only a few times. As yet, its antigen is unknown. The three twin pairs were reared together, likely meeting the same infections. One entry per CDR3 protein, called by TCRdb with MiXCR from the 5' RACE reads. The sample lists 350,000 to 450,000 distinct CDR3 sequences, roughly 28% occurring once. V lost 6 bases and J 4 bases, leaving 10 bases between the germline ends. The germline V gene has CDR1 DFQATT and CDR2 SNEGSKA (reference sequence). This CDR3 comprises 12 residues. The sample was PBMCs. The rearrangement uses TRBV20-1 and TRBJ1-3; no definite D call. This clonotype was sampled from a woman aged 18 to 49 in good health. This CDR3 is CSAPTSGNTIYF. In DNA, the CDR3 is TGCAGTGCCCCGACATCAGGAAACACCATATATTTT.